The rows below give T cell receptor beta chains drawn from one sample of a study of OX40 agonist ivuxolimab in advanced cancers. Only in-frame clones appear in the TCRdb table, and some are missing; sequencing was by immunoSEQ multiplex PCR. The sample has more than 70,000 clones, about 92% seen once. The material was CD4+ or CD8+ T cells sorted from blood, obtained in a trial of the OX40 agonist ivuxolimab. These receptors all come from an adult with an advanced solid tumor such as melanoma, head and neck, liver or kidney cancer. Both conserved end residues are part of each CDR3. D genes are given only for firm matches. Rows give clone size only sometimes, using once, few, many, or a class for an expanded clone.

v_gene	d_gene	abundance	j_gene	CDR3aa	CDR3nt
TRBV6-5	-	-	TRBJ1-2	CASAGRNYGYTF	TGTGCCAGCGCTGGGAGGAACTATGGCTACACCTTC
TRBV7-2	-	-	TRBJ1-5	CASSPRVRGNQPQHF	TGTGCCAGCAGCCCCAGGGTTAGAGGCAATCAGCCCCAGCATTTT
TRBV5-1	-	-	TRBJ2-1	CASSLEAENPYNEQFF	TGCGCCAGCAGCTTGGAGGCCGAAAACCCCTACAATGAGCAGTTCTTC
TRBV5-6	-	once	TRBJ2-2	CASSPPRREVPGELFF	TGTGCCAGCAGCCCCCCCCGTCGTGAGGTCCCCGGGGAGCTGTTTTTT
TRBV15	TRBD2	-	TRBJ2-5	CATSSPGTSGRVGETQYF	TGTGCCACCAGCAGCCCCGGGACTAGCGGGAGAGTGGGAGAGACCCAGTACTTC
TRBV9	-	-	TRBJ2-3	CASSVEYGGTSTDTQYF	TGTGCCAGCAGCGTCGAGTATGGGGGAACTAGCACAGATACGCAGTATTTT
TRBV2	-	once	TRBJ2-4	CASSEPASREDIQYF	TGTGCCAGCAGTGAACCGGCTAGCCGGGAAGACATTCAGTACTTC
TRBV7-9	-	few	TRBJ1-2	CASSPTQGMLNYGYTF	TGTGCCAGCAGCCCAACCCAAGGGATGCTAAACTATGGCTACACCTTC
TRBV10-2	TRBD2	-	TRBJ2-1	CASSALAGGFDEQFF	TGCGCCAGCAGTGCTCTAGCGGGAGGTTTTGATGAGCAGTTCTTC
TRBV15	-	-	TRBJ2-1	CATSRDLEGTYNEQFF	TGTGCCACCAGCAGAGATCTGGAGGGGACCTACAATGAGCAGTTCTTC
TRBV7-2	TRBD1	once	TRBJ2-7	CASSAHDRGVIRPYF	TGTGCCAGCAGCGCCCACGACAGGGGCGTTATTAGGCCGTACTTC
TRBV15	TRBD2	-	TRBJ2-7	CATSRGLAGPASYEQYF	TGTGCCACCAGCAGAGGACTAGCGGGACCTGCCTCCTACGAGCAGTACTTC
TRBV6-4	TRBD2	-	TRBJ2-4	CASSERGGPLAKNIQYF	TGTGCCAGCAGTGAAAGGGGAGGGCCTCTAGCCAAAAACATTCAGTACTTC
TRBV27	TRBD1	-	TRBJ1-4	CASSPGQVNEKLFF	TGTGCCAGCAGTCCGGGACAGGTTAATGAAAAACTGTTTTTT